A few counts support the clone carrying this T cell receptor beta chain. The antigen is not known. The TCR beta cDNA libraries contained unique molecular identifiers. T cells, roughly 0.9 to 11 million of them, yielded about 500,000 cDNA molecules. TCRdb fed the PCR reads into MiXCR, producing one record per CDR3 protein. Of about 210,000 distinct CDR3 sequences in the sample, approximately 28% are singletons; the top ten hold about 3.4%. The sample belongs to a study of post-analysis software for immune sequencing data. Germline V lookup: CDR1 DFQATT, CDR2 SNEGSKA (reference sequence). The CDR3 loop spans 12 amino acids. V lost 6 bases, J lost 7 bases, and 12 bases lay in between. Whole-study results and caveats: Patients showed TRBV5-6, TRBV5-1 and TRBV20-1 among five TRBV segments more frequent than in controls. Batch-mates among the samples co-clustered strongly by F measure. Patients with multiple sclerosis recorded significantly lower normalized Chao1 diversity than controls, the study found.

The chain joins TRBV20-1 to TRBJ1-4; D is ambiguous. The clonotype originates from a girl younger than 18 with multiple sclerosis. Sequenced material: blood. The CDR3: CSAGPRTEKLFF. DNA of the CDR3: TGCAGTGCAGGGCCAAGGACTGAAAAACTGTTTTTT.